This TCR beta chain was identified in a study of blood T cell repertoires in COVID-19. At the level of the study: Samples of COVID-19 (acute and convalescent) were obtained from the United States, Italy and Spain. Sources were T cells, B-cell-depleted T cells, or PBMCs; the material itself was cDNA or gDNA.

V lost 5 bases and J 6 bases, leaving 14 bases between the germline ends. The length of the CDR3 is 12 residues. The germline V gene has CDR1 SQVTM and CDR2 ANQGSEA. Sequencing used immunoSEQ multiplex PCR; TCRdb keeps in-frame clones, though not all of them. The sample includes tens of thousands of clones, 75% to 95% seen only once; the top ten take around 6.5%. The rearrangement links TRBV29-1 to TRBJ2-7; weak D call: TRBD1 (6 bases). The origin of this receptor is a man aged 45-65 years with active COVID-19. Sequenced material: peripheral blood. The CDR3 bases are TGCAGCGTTCGAGAGGGGGTGGGCGAGCAGTACTTC. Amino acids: CSVREGVGEQYF.